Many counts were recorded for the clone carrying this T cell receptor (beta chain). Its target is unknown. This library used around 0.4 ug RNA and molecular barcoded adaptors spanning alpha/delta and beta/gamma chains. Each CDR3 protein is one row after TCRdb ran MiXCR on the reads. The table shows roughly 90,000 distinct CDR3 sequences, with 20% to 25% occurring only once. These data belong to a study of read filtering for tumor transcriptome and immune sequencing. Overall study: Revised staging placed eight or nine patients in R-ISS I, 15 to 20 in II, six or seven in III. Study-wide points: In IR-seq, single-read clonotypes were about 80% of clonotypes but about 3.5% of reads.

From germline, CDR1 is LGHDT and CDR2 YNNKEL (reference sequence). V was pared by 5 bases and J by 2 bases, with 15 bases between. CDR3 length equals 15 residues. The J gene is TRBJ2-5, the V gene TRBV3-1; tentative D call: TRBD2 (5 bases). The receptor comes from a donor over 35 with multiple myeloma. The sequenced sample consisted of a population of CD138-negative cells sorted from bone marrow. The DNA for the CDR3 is TGTGCCAGCAGCTCCCCGTTGGGGAGACAAGAGACCCAGTACTTC. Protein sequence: CASSSPLGRQETQYF.